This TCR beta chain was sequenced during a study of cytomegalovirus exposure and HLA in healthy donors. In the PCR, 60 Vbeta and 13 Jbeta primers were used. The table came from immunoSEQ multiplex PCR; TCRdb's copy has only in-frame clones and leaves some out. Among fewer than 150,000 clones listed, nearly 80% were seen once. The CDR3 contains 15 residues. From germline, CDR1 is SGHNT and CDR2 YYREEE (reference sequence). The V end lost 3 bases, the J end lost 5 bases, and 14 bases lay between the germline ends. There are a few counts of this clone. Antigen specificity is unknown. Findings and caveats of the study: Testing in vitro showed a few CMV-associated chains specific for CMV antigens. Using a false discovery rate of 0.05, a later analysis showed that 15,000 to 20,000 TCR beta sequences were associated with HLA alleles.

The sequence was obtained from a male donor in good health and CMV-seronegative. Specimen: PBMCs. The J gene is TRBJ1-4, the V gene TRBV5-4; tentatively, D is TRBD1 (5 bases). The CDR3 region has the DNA TGTGCCAGCAGCTCCGCGGGACTGAGGAATGAAAAACTGTTTTTT. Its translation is CASSSAGLRNEKLFF.